The rows below give T cell receptor beta chains drawn from one sample of a study of cytomegalovirus exposure and HLA in healthy donors. The data were produced by immunoSEQ multiplex PCR, yet TCRdb's version contains in-frame clones alone and is incomplete. The sample consists of over 100,000 clones, more than 55% of them appearing once. Sequences were obtained from PBMCs. Receptor source: a man between 18 and 29 years old in good health and CMV-seronegative. Each CDR3 is given with its conserved first and last residue. Each record gives: V gene, J gene, D gene, clone size, CDR3 DNA, CDR3 protein. The D gene is left open where the match is weak. Size is omitted from some rows. Given values are once, few, many or a class for expanded clones.

V gene: TRBV28
J gene: TRBJ2-7
D gene: TRBD2
clone size: few
CDR3 DNA: TGTGCCAGCAGTTTAGTACTGGGACTAGCGGGCTACGAGCAGTACTTC
CDR3 protein: CASSLVLGLAGYEQYF

V gene: TRBV10-2
J gene: TRBJ1-1
D gene: NA
clone size: NA
CDR3 DNA: TGCGCCAGCAGGTGGAGGACAGAGAACACTGAAGCTTTCTTT
CDR3 protein: CASRWRTENTEAFF

V gene: TRBV11-2
J gene: TRBJ2-5
D gene: NA
clone size: few
CDR3 DNA: TGTGCCAGCAGCTCTTTCGCCAGGGAAGAGACCCAGTACTTC
CDR3 protein: CASSSFAREETQYF

V gene: TRBV19
J gene: TRBJ2-1
D gene: TRBD2
clone size: few
CDR3 DNA: TGTGCCAGTAGTTTAGCGGGGGGGGACAATGAGCAGTTCTTC
CDR3 protein: CASSLAGGDNEQFF

V gene: TRBV9
J gene: TRBJ2-2
D gene: NA
clone size: few
CDR3 DNA: TGTGCCAGCAGCGTAGTGACACTTGCGAACACCGGGGAGCTGTTTTTT
CDR3 protein: CASSVVTLANTGELFF

V gene: TRBV7-2
J gene: TRBJ1-5
D gene: NA
clone size: NA
CDR3 DNA: TGTGCCAGCAGCTTAGCGTCAGGTTGGGCGCCGATGAATCAGCCCCAGCATTTT
CDR3 protein: CASSLASGWAPMNQPQHF

V gene: TRBV28
J gene: TRBJ1-2
D gene: NA
clone size: NA
CDR3 DNA: TGTGCCAGCAGTCTCCCCCCCCCGGGGTACTATGGCTACACCTTC
CDR3 protein: CASSLPPPGYYGYTF

V gene: TRBV2
J gene: TRBJ1-2
D gene: TRBD1
clone size: NA
CDR3 DNA: TGTGCCAGCACTCTAAGGACAGGGGAAGGCTACACCTTC
CDR3 protein: CASTLRTGEGYTF

V gene: TRBV6-1
J gene: TRBJ1-6
D gene: TRBD1
clone size: NA
CDR3 DNA: TGTGCCAGCAGTGACGGGGCAGGGGGCTATTCACCCCTCCACTTT
CDR3 protein: CASSDGAGGYSPLHF

V gene: TRBV19
J gene: TRBJ2-1
D gene: NA
clone size: NA
CDR3 DNA: TGTGCCAGTAGGGTGAGCTCCTACAATGAGCAGTTCTTC
CDR3 protein: CASRVSSYNEQFF

V gene: TRBV5-4
J gene: TRBJ2-3
D gene: TRBD2
clone size: NA
CDR3 DNA: TGTGCCAGCAGCACCGGTGGCGGGGGACCAAGCTTCACAGATACGCAGTATTTT
CDR3 protein: CASSTGGGGPSFTDTQYF

V gene: TRBV6-5
J gene: TRBJ1-1
D gene: TRBD1
clone size: NA
CDR3 DNA: TGTGCCAGCAGTCTAGGGGGACAGGGGGCGACTGAAGCTTTCTTT
CDR3 protein: CASSLGGQGATEAFF

V gene: TRBV14
J gene: TRBJ2-6
D gene: NA
clone size: NA
CDR3 DNA: TGTGCCAGCAGCCAAGATCTTTCCTCTGGGGCCAACGTCCTGACTTTC
CDR3 protein: CASSQDLSSGANVLTF

V gene: TRBV5-1
J gene: TRBJ2-5
D gene: NA
clone size: NA
CDR3 DNA: TGCGCCAGCAGCTTAAGAGACAGCCAAGAGACCCAGTACTTC
CDR3 protein: CASSLRDSQETQYF

V gene: TRBV19
J gene: TRBJ2-7
D gene: NA
clone size: few
CDR3 DNA: TGTGCCAGTAGTCAACGACAGGCCTTCGAGCAGTACTTC
CDR3 protein: CASSQRQAFEQYF

V gene: TRBV15
J gene: TRBJ2-7
D gene: NA
clone size: once
CDR3 DNA: TGTGCCACCAGCGACCGACAGAGTTACGAGCAGTACTTC
CDR3 protein: CATSDRQSYEQYF

V gene: TRBV5-4
J gene: TRBJ2-1
D gene: NA
clone size: few
CDR3 DNA: TGTGCCAGCAGCTTTTTCAGGCAGGGAGGGGGAAATGAGCAGTTCTTC
CDR3 protein: CASSFFRQGGGNEQFF

V gene: TRBV11-2
J gene: TRBJ2-2
D gene: NA
clone size: NA
CDR3 DNA: TGTGCCAGCAGCCAACATACCGGGGAGCTGTTTTTT
CDR3 protein: CASSQHTGELFF

V gene: TRBV28
J gene: TRBJ2-7
D gene: TRBD1
clone size: NA
CDR3 DNA: TGTGCCAGCAGTTTGCCCCGACAGGGGATCGGCTACGAGCAGTACTTC
CDR3 protein: CASSLPRQGIGYEQYF

V gene: TRBV7-8
J gene: TRBJ1-3
D gene: NA
clone size: NA
CDR3 DNA: TGTGCCAGCAGCTTAGTAGTCGGGTTCGGAAACACCATATATTTT
CDR3 protein: CASSLVVGFGNTIYF

V gene: TRBV21-1
J gene: TRBJ1-5
D gene: NA
clone size: few
CDR3 DNA: TGTGCCAGCAGCATTGGAGGGAGACTTAGCAATCAGCCCCAGCATTTT
CDR3 protein: CASSIGGRLSNQPQHF

V gene: TRBV10-3
J gene: TRBJ1-4
D gene: NA
clone size: NA
CDR3 DNA: TGTGCCATCTCAGAGTCAACCCCTCCCGGGGGTGAAAAACTGTTTTTT
CDR3 protein: CAISESTPPGGEKLFF

V gene: TRBV7-2
J gene: TRBJ1-1
D gene: NA
clone size: few
CDR3 DNA: TGCGCCAGCAGCCAAGAGTCAGGGATCACTGAAGCTTTCTTT
CDR3 protein: CASSQESGITEAFF

V gene: TRBV4-3
J gene: TRBJ2-2
D gene: TRBD2
clone size: NA
CDR3 DNA: TGCGCCAGCAGCCAGTCGGCAGCGGGGCAGAACACCGGGGAGCTGTTTTTT
CDR3 protein: CASSQSAAGQNTGELFF

V gene: TRBV19
J gene: TRBJ1-2
D gene: TRBD1
clone size: NA
CDR3 DNA: TGTGCCAGTAGTCCGGGACAGGCTATTTTGATGGGTGGCTACACCTTC
CDR3 protein: CASSPGQAILMGGYTF

V gene: TRBV18
J gene: TRBJ2-7
D gene: NA
clone size: NA
CDR3 DNA: TGTGCCAGCTCACCGCTCAGTGGACTGAGGTCGGTCGGGTACGAGCAGTACTTC
CDR3 protein: CASSPLSGLRSVGYEQYF

V gene: TRBV9
J gene: TRBJ2-7
D gene: TRBD2
clone size: NA
CDR3 DNA: TGTGCCAGCAGCGTGGGGCCTCGGGGGGCCTACGAGCAGTACTTC
CDR3 protein: CASSVGPRGAYEQYF

V gene: TRBV19
J gene: TRBJ1-2
D gene: NA
clone size: NA
CDR3 DNA: TGTGCCAGTAGTCGACAGAACTATGGCTACACCTTC
CDR3 protein: CASSRQNYGYTF

V gene: TRBV7-9
J gene: TRBJ2-7
D gene: NA
clone size: few
CDR3 DNA: TGTGCCAGCAGCTTAAAAAGCGGGTACGAGCAGTACTTC
CDR3 protein: CASSLKSGYEQYF

V gene: TRBV28
J gene: TRBJ1-4
D gene: TRBD1
clone size: NA
CDR3 DNA: TGTGCCAGCAGTGCAGACAGGGTGCCTAATGAAAAACTGTTTTTT
CDR3 protein: CASSADRVPNEKLFF

V gene: TRBV25-1
J gene: TRBJ2-2
D gene: TRBD2
clone size: NA
CDR3 DNA: TGTGCCAGCGGGAGGACTAGCGCCGGGGAGCTGTTTTTT
CDR3 protein: CASGRTSAGELFF

V gene: TRBV27
J gene: TRBJ2-7
D gene: TRBD2
clone size: NA
CDR3 DNA: TGTGCCAGCAGTTTATTAGCGGGTTCGTACGAGCAGTACTTC
CDR3 protein: CASSLLAGSYEQYF

V gene: TRBV27
J gene: TRBJ2-7
D gene: TRBD1
clone size: NA
CDR3 DNA: TGTGCCAGCAGTCTCGGGACAGGGTTCGGCGAGCAGTACTTC
CDR3 protein: CASSLGTGFGEQYF

V gene: TRBV7-6
J gene: TRBJ1-3
D gene: TRBD1
clone size: NA
CDR3 DNA: TGTGCCAGCAGCCCCCAGGGACAGGAGAGAAACACCATATATTTT
CDR3 protein: CASSPQGQERNTIYF

V gene: TRBV10-1
J gene: TRBJ2-7
D gene: TRBD1
clone size: few
CDR3 DNA: TGCGCCAGCAGTGACCGGACAGGCCCTAGGGGTTACGAGCAGTACTTC
CDR3 protein: CASSDRTGPRGYEQYF

V gene: TRBV28
J gene: TRBJ2-7
D gene: TRBD2
clone size: few
CDR3 DNA: TGTGCCAGCAGTTTCCACCTAGCGGAACTCTCCTACGAGCAGTACTTC
CDR3 protein: CASSFHLAELSYEQYF

V gene: TRBV28
J gene: TRBJ1-5
D gene: TRBD1
clone size: NA
CDR3 DNA: TGTGCCAGCAGTTGGACGACAGGGAACAATCAGCCCCAGCATTTT
CDR3 protein: CASSWTTGNNQPQHF

V gene: TRBV6-1
J gene: TRBJ1-1
D gene: TRBD1
clone size: NA
CDR3 DNA: TGTGCCAGCAGTGCACAGGGGGGAGAAGCTTTCTTT
CDR3 protein: CASSAQGGEAFF

V gene: TRBV7-2
J gene: TRBJ1-2
D gene: NA
clone size: NA
CDR3 DNA: TGTGCCAGCAGCCCGGGACCCAAGGGGGATGGCTACACCTTC
CDR3 protein: CASSPGPKGDGYTF

V gene: TRBV5-1
J gene: TRBJ2-3
D gene: NA
clone size: few
CDR3 DNA: TGCGCCAGCAGCTCGTCCCAAGTTGACTCAGATACGCAGTATTTT
CDR3 protein: CASSSSQVDSDTQYF

V gene: TRBV30
J gene: TRBJ1-1
D gene: NA
clone size: NA
CDR3 DNA: TGTGCCTGGAGTCGGGACACTGAAGCTTTCTTT
CDR3 protein: CAWSRDTEAFF

V gene: TRBV15
J gene: TRBJ1-3
D gene: NA
clone size: NA
CDR3 DNA: TGTGCCACCAGCAGAGCGGACTTCTCCTCTGGAAACACCATATATTTT
CDR3 protein: CATSRADFSSGNTIYF

V gene: TRBV28
J gene: TRBJ2-3
D gene: NA
clone size: few
CDR3 DNA: TGTGCCAGCAGTTTGGGTCGGGGGATCCCAGATACGCAGTATTTT
CDR3 protein: CASSLGRGIPDTQYF

V gene: TRBV4-3
J gene: TRBJ2-7
D gene: TRBD1
clone size: NA
CDR3 DNA: TGCGCCAGCAGCCAAGTGGGACAGGGGGCCAACGAGCAGTACTTC
CDR3 protein: CASSQVGQGANEQYF

V gene: TRBV9
J gene: TRBJ2-1
D gene: TRBD2
clone size: NA
CDR3 DNA: TGTGCCAGCGGGACTAGCGCCTTCAGCTCCTACAATGAGCAGTTCTTC
CDR3 protein: CASGTSAFSSYNEQFF

V gene: TRBV6-1
J gene: TRBJ1-1
D gene: NA
clone size: NA
CDR3 DNA: TGTGCCAGCAGTGCGAAGGGCCTACGGGGTAGGAACACTGAAGCTTTCTTT
CDR3 protein: CASSAKGLRGRNTEAFF

V gene: TRBV15
J gene: TRBJ2-7
D gene: NA
clone size: NA
CDR3 DNA: TGTGCCACCAGCAGAGACAGGTCCTACGAGCAGTACTTC
CDR3 protein: CATSRDRSYEQYF

V gene: TRBV6-1
J gene: TRBJ1-2
D gene: NA
clone size: once
CDR3 DNA: TGTGCCAGCAGTGAAGGGGGGCTGGGGTATTATGGCTACACCTTC
CDR3 protein: CASSEGGLGYYGYTF